The entry below gives a single T cell receptor (beta chain) sequence along with its context. Its antigen is unknown. The source of the sample is a study of shared clonotypes between healthy human individuals. General study points: The donor pool, a small one, limited the genetic and exposure-history diversity represented. A reduction in generation probabilities was seen for non-shared clonotypes relative to those shared by all four donors.

CDR3 size: 16 residues. Germline values: CDR1 SGHRS, CDR2 YFSETQ. The trim removed 0 bases at V and 9 bases at J, leaving 10 bases unmatched. Replicate PCRs from sorted subsets contained 200 ng DNA, which is 29,000 or so T cell genomes. The data were produced by immunoSEQ multiplex PCR, yet TCRdb's version contains in-frame clones alone and is incomplete. Of more than 1.2 million clones listed, approximately 98.5% are singletons. The chain has TRBV5-1 and TRBJ2-1, with TRBD2 identical over 9 bases. Sequenced material: naive CD4+ T cells sorted from blood. Subset: CD45RA+ positively selected. This receptor was identified in a man aged 25 to 40 in good health. This chain's CDR3 is CASSLESVLAGLEQFF. CDR3 DNA: TGCGCCAGCAGCTTGGAGTCGGTGCTAGCGGGACTTGAGCAGTTCTTC.